The clone carrying this TCR beta chain was seen only a few times. The target antigen is unknown. The junction departs from germline at one end; a sequencing error may be responsible. Germline lookup yields CDR1 DFQATT and CDR2 SNEGSKA (reference sequence). CDR3 length: 12 amino acids. These data belong to a study of identical twins. Template switching supplied a universal primer site; unique molecular identifiers were carried on the cDNA. One entry per CDR3 protein, called by TCRdb with MiXCR from the 5' RACE reads. The data show roughly 470,000 distinct CDR3 sequences, approximately 14% seen once. Overall study results and limits: The models gave estimates that fell short of the out-of-frame TCR alpha sharing seen in monozygotic twins. Out-of-frame alpha sequences that twins shared showed excess low generation probability. Part of the zero-insertion signal could reflect confounding by invariant MAIT and iNKT cells.

The same sample was also used in a study of yellow fever vaccine responses in identical twins.

The sample consisted of CD4+ T cells sorted from blood. J is TRBJ2-1 and V is TRBV20-1; the D gene is possibly TRBD2 (7 bases). The clonotype was recovered from a woman in her late teens or twenties in good health. In DNA, the CDR3 is TGCAGTGCTAGTTGGGAACGGGGGGCCGGGGTCTTC. This codes for CSASWERGAGVF.